This passage covers 15 T cell receptor beta chains from one sample sequenced in a study of blood T cell repertoires in COVID-19. The repertoire was sequenced with immunoSEQ multiplex PCR; TCRdb's copy has only in-frame clones and lacks some. The profile shows tens of thousands of clones, around four fifths of them singletons. The specimen sequenced was peripheral blood. The receptors stem from a woman of 80 years or more with acute or convalescent COVID-19.

In this sample, this clone turned up a few times. The V gene is TRBV11-2, the J gene TRBJ2-7; D is unclear. This CDR3 comprises 12 residues. With 3 bases removed from V and 0 bases from J, the gap between germline ends came to 3 bases. The germline gives CDR1 SGHAT, CDR2 FQNNGV. The CDR3 bases are TGTGCCAGCAGCTTCGTCTCCTACGAGCAGTACTTC. Its protein is CASSFVSYEQYF. The variable domain in full, completed from reference TRBV11-2 and TRBJ2-7, reads EAGVAQSPRYKIIEKRQSVAFWCNPISGHATLYWYQQILGQGPKLLIQFQNNGVVDDSQLPKDRFSAERLKGVDSTLKIQPAKLEDSAVYLCASSFVSYEQYFGPGTRLTVT.

V is TRBV5-1 and J is TRBJ1-5; TRBD1 agrees at 10 bases. CDR3 length: 14 amino acids. From germline, CDR1 is SGHRS and CDR2 YFSETQ. The V gene end was trimmed by 0 bases and the J gene end by 6 bases; junction bases not matched to a gene: 0. DNA for the CDR3: TGCGCCAGCAGCTTGGGACAGGGGGCTCAGCCCCAGCATTTT. Translated, it gives CASSLGQGAQPQHF.

This clone was detected only once. The rearrangement links TRBV5-6 to TRBJ2-1, with 9 positions matching TRBD2. V was clipped by 0 bases and J by 5 bases; unmatched bases: 3. CDR3 length equals 15 residues. Germline V gene sequence: CDR1 SGHDT, CDR2 YYEEEE. CDR3 residues: CASSLDLAGNNEQFF. The CDR3 DNA sequence: TGTGCCAGCAGCTTGGACCTAGCGGGGAACAATGAGCAGTTCTTC. Together with reference TRBV5-6 and TRBJ2-1, the CDR3 gives the full variable domain: DAGVTQSPTHLIKTRGQQVTLRCSPKSGHDTVSWYQQALGQGPQFIFQYYEEEERQRGNFPDRFSGHQFPNYSSELNVNALLLGDSALYLCASSLDLAGNNEQFFGPGTRLTVL.

This clone was observed a handful of times. The chain combines TRBV2 with TRBJ2-4; 10 nucleotides match TRBD2. This CDR3 region has 15 residues. The V and J ends lost 6 bases and 4 bases, in that order; junction bases with no gene match: 6. Germline V gives CDR1 SNHLY, CDR2 FYNNEI. In nucleotides, the CDR3 is TGTGCCAGCAGGGTTGGACTAGCGGCAAAAAACATTCAGTACTTC. This sequence encodes CASRVGLAAKNIQYF.

This clone has a single count. The gene calls are TRBV3-1 (or the pseudogene TRBV3-2) and TRBJ1-1; TRBD1 aligns across 10 bases. V gave up 4 bases and J gave up 0 bases; unmatched junction bases: 2. The V gene's germline CDR1 is LGHDT and CDR2 YNNKEL (reference sequence). This CDR3 region has 15 residues. The CDR3 reads CASSLGTGVNTEAFF. The CDR3 nucleotides read TGTGCCAGCAGCCTGGGGACAGGGGTGAACACTGAAGCTTTCTTT.

J is TRBJ1-1 and V is TRBV6-5; TRBD1 agrees at 10 bases. The trim removed 7 bases at V and 0 bases at J, leaving 5 bases unmatched. Germline V gene sequence: CDR1 MNHEY, CDR2 SVGAGI. The CDR3 is made up of 15 amino acids. The CDR3 nucleotides read TGTGCCAGCATCGGGACAGGGGTTATGAACACTGAAGCTTTCTTT. The encoded protein is CASIGTGVMNTEAFF.

The V and J genes are TRBV18 and TRBJ1-3; 12 bases map to TRBD1. V shed 3 bases, J shed 2 bases, and the junction held 8 bases outside the gene matches. The germline gives CDR1 KGHSH, CDR2 LQKENI. The CDR3 is made up of 18 amino acids. In nucleotides, the CDR3 is TGTGCCAGCTCACCCCCGGGACAGGGGGCTTTAGCTGGAAACACCATATATTTT. This sequence encodes CASSPPGQGALAGNTIYF.

V and J are TRBV5-1 and TRBJ1-2; no clear D. The CDR3 consists of 12 residues. Germline CDR1 and CDR2: SGHRS and YFSETQ. Trimming stripped 4 bases from V and 4 bases from J, with 8 bases between. CDR3 coding DNA: TGCGCCAGCAGCGTAACTGGCTATGGCTACACCTTC. This translates into CASSVTGYGYTF. Together with reference TRBV5-1 and TRBJ1-2, the CDR3 gives the full variable domain: KAGVTQTPRYLIKTRGQQVTLSCSPISGHRSVSWYQQTPGQGLQFLFEYFSETQRNKGNFPGRFSGRQFSNSRSEMNVSTLELGDSALYLCASSVTGYGYTFGSGTRLTVV.

V gene TRBV11-2 combines with J gene TRBJ2-4, with D maybe TRBD2 (5 bases). V lost 0 bases to trimming and J lost 7 bases, with 13 bases between them. CDR1 SGHAT and CDR2 FQNNGV come from the germline V gene. The CDR3 is 15 residues long. The chain's CDR3 is CASSLDEGTWNIQYF. The CDR3 DNA follows: TGTGCCAGCAGCTTAGATGAGGGAACGTGGAACATTCAGTACTTC. Combining the CDR3 with reference TRBV11-2 and TRBJ2-4 gives the whole variable domain EAGVAQSPRYKIIEKRQSVAFWCNPISGHATLYWYQQILGQGPKLLIQFQNNGVVDDSQLPKDRFSAERLKGVDSTLKIQPAKLEDSAVYLCASSLDEGTWNIQYFGAGTRLSVL.

The rearrangement uses TRBV27 and TRBJ2-1; the match to TRBD2 covers 7 bases. CDR1 is MNHEY and CDR2 is SMNVEV in the germline V gene (reference sequence). V shed 6 bases, J shed 3 bases, and the junction held 8 bases outside the gene matches. The CDR3 has 15 residues. DNA of the CDR3: TGTGCCAGCAGACCTGTGGGGGGGGACTACAATGAGCAGTTCTTC. Its protein is CASRPVGGDYNEQFF.

This clone has a handful of counts. The CDR3: CASSLDRDHEQYF. The DNA for the CDR3 is TGTGCCAGCAGTCTAGACAGGGACCACGAGCAGTACTTC. The genes are TRBV11-2 and TRBJ2-7; 7 bases are a match to TRBD1. Germline loops: CDR1 SGHAT, CDR2 FQNNGV. The V segment lost 6 bases and the J segment 5 bases; nucleotides outside the gene matches: 7. CDR3 length: 13 residues.

This clone was detected once. The rearrangement joins TRBV27 to TRBJ2-7; 9 nucleotides align to TRBD1. The V gene's germline CDR1 is MNHEY and CDR2 SMNVEV (reference sequence). The CDR3 is 16 amino acids. V lost 4 bases, J lost 2 bases, and 9 bases stayed unmatched. CDR3 nucleotides: TGTGCCAGCAGTTCCCCCGGGACAGGGTTACCCTACGAGCAGTACTTC. It yields the protein CASSSPGTGLPYEQYF.

The sample holds one count of this clone. V gene TRBV27 combines with J gene TRBJ2-7; TRBD1 aligns across 9 bases. Germline assignment: CDR1 MNHEY and CDR2 SMNVEV (reference sequence). The ends lost 6 bases at V and 3 bases at J; junction bases unmatched: 6. This CDR3 spans 14 amino acids. The CDR3, as DNA: TGTGCCAGCAGCTTTGGGACAGGGTACTACGAGCAGTACTTC. This codes for CASSFGTGYYEQYF.

The gene calls are TRBV10-3 and TRBJ2-7; D is undetermined. Germline CDR1 ENHRY, CDR2 SYGVKD. The length of the CDR3 is 14 residues. V gave up 6 bases and J gave up 0 bases, with 12 bases separating them. DNA of the CDR3: TGTGCCATCAGCCCAGACTGGAGCTCCTACGAGCAGTACTTC. It yields the protein CAISPDWSSYEQYF.

V usage is TRBV6-6 and J usage is TRBJ2-1, with D uncertain. The length of the CDR3 is 15 residues. V gave up 0 bases and J gave up 8 bases, with 14 bases separating them. The germline CDR1 and CDR2 sequences are MNHNY and SVGAGI (reference sequence). CDR3 sequence (DNA): TGTGCCAGCAGTTACTCTCAACGAACTTACGATGAGCAGTTCTTC. Protein: CASSYSQRTYDEQFF.